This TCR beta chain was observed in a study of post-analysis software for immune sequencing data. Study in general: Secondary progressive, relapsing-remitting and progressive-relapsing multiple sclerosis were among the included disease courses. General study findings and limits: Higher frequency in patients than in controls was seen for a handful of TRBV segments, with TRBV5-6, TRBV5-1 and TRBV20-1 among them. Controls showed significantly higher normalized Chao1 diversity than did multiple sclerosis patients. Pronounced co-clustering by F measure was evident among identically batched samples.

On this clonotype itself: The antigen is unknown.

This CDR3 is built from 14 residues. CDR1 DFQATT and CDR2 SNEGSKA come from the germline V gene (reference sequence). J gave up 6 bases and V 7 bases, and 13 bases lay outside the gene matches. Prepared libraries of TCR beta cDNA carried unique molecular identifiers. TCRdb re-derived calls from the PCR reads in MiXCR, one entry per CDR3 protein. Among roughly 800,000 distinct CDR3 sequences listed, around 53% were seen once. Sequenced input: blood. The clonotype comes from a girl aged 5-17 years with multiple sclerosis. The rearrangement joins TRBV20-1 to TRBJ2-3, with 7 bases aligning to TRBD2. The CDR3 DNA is TGCAGTGGGGGGGGAGCCGCTTCGTGGGATACGCAGTATTTT. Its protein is CSGGGAASWDTQYF.